Below, 26 T cell receptor beta chains from the same sample are listed, as sequenced in a study of blood T cell repertoires in COVID-19 (dated by TCRdb to about 2020). Library method: the immunoSEQ multiplex PCR assay. TCRdb mirrors the immuneACCESS table, restricted to in-frame sequences. Some clones are absent from its copies; in checked studies, under half trace to an unresolved V gene, and the reason for the others is unknown. This sample has about 230,000 clones in its table, and approximately 80% of those were observed once. About 1.5% of the sample belongs to the ten largest clones. The sequencing sample was made of peripheral blood. These receptors were taken from a woman aged 40 to 49 who had recovered from COVID-19.

The CDR3 nucleotides are TGTGCCAGCAGTTACTCGGGGGGTGGCGAGCAGTACTTC. This sequence encodes CASSYSGGGEQYF. The V call is TRBV6-5, the J call TRBJ2-7, with a weak D call TRBD2 (6 bases). Germline lookup yields CDR1 MNHEY and CDR2 SVGAGI. Trimming shortened V by 0 bases and J by 6 bases, and 9 bases separated the two germline ends. The CDR3 loop spans 13 amino acids.

In DNA form, the CDR3 reads TGTGCCATCGGAGGGCAGTGGGACACCGGGGAGCTGTTTTTT. Translation gives CAIGGQWDTGELFF. The chain joins TRBV10-3 to TRBJ2-2; perhaps TRBD2 as D (6 bases). The germline V gene encodes CDR1 ENHRY and CDR2 SYGVKD. This CDR3 spans 14 amino acids. Trimming removed 8 bases from V and 3 bases from J, with 13 bases in between.

J is TRBJ2-1 and V is TRBV3-1 (or the pseudogene TRBV3-2); 8 bases agree with TRBD2. From germline, CDR1 is LGHDT and CDR2 YNNKEL (reference sequence). Trimming at V came to 4 bases and at J to 0 bases, leaving 11 bases not matched to a gene. CDR3 length: 18 amino acids. This CDR3 is CASSPVTSSGRSYNEQFF. CDR3 DNA: TGTGCCAGCAGCCCGGTAACCTCTAGCGGGCGCTCCTACAATGAGCAGTTCTTC.

V gene TRBV7-2 combines with J gene TRBJ2-1, with D perhaps TRBD2 (6 bases). Germline V lookup: CDR1 SGHTA, CDR2 FQGNSA. Trimming shortened V by 5 bases and J by 0 bases, and 11 bases separated the two germline ends. The CDR3 totals 15 residues. The CDR3 is CASSRDSGSYNEQFF. As DNA, the CDR3 is TGTGCCAGCAGCCGGGACTCAGGCTCCTACAATGAGCAGTTCTTC.

CDR3 sequence reads: CASSQGTGGFSYGYTF. The CDR3 nucleotides read TGTGCCAGCAGTCAAGGGACAGGGGGTTTTAGCTATGGCTACACCTTC. The chain uses TRBV27 and TRBJ1-2, with 11 positions matching TRBD1. J gave up 4 bases and V 5 bases, and 9 bases lay outside the gene matches. The CDR3 has 16 amino acids. Per germline, CDR1 MNHEY and CDR2 SMNVEV (reference sequence).

V and J are TRBV5-1 and TRBJ2-2, with a weak D call TRBD2 (6 bases). V shed 0 bases and J shed 6 bases, with 12 bases lying between them. This CDR3 is built from 15 residues. CDR1 is SGHRS and CDR2 is YFSETQ in the germline V gene. DNA for the CDR3: TGCGCCAGCAGCTTGGCCATATCGGGGGCCGGGGAGCTGTTTTTT. This encodes CASSLAISGAGELFF. Full variable domain (outside the CDR3, taken from reference TRBV5-1 and TRBJ2-2): KAGVTQTPRYLIKTRGQQVTLSCSPISGHRSVSWYQQTPGQGLQFLFEYFSETQRNKGNFPGRFSGRQFSNSRSEMNVSTLELGDSALYLCASSLAISGAGELFFGEGSRLTVL.

The V call is TRBV2, the J call TRBJ2-1; 11 bases agree with TRBD2. Trimming removed 5 bases from V and 5 bases from J; junction bases left unmatched: 2. Per the germline V gene, CDR1 is SNHLY and CDR2 is FYNNEI. This CDR3 contains 14 residues. CDR3 in DNA: TGTGCCAGCAGTCTACTAGCGGGGGACAATGAGCAGTTCTTC. It specifies CASSLLAGDNEQFF.

This clone has just one count. CDR3 in amino acids: CASSPAGTGYYEQYF. The CDR3 bases are TGTGCCAGCAGCCCCGCCGGGACAGGGTATTACGAGCAGTACTTC. The chain is built from TRBV5-5 and TRBJ2-7; TRBD1 agrees at 9 bases. This CDR3 region has 15 residues. In germline, CDR1 is SGHKS, CDR2 YYEKEE (reference sequence). Trimming cost V 4 bases and J 4 bases; bases outside gene matches: 9.

The chain employs TRBV18 and TRBJ2-7; 9 bases line up with TRBD2. This CDR3 comprises 16 residues. Germline CDR1 KGHSH, CDR2 LQKENI. Trimming at V came to 0 bases and at J to 6 bases, leaving 9 bases not matched to a gene. In DNA, the CDR3 is TGTGCCAGCTCACCACCGACAGTGGCTAGCGGGGTCGAGCAGTACTTC. Protein: CASSPPTVASGVEQYF.

This clone has more than one count but fewer than ten. The CDR3 here is CASSLGTAQYF. The DNA of the CDR3 is TGTGCCAGCAGCCTAGGGACAGCGCAGTACTTC. J is TRBJ2-7 and V is TRBV14; TRBD1 matches at 7 bases. Losses at the gene ends were 4 bases for V and 9 bases for J; bases not matched to a gene: 3. Germline CDR1 and CDR2: SGHDN and FVKESK. The CDR3 loop spans 11 amino acids.

This sequence joins TRBV27 and TRBJ2-1; 7 bases are shared with TRBD2. V trimming: 6 bases; J trimming: 3 bases; junction bases outside the gene matches: 11. The CDR3 has 16 amino acids. Germline-derived CDR1 and CDR2 are MNHEY and SMNVEV (reference sequence). CDR3 loop: CASRTTRAGSYNEQFF. The DNA of the CDR3 is TGTGCCAGCAGGACCACCCGAGCGGGGAGCTACAATGAGCAGTTCTTC.

J is TRBJ2-1 and V is TRBV7-2; tentative D call: TRBD2 (5 bases). Trimming stripped 4 bases from V and 9 bases from J, with 16 bases between. Germline V CDR1 and CDR2: SGHTA, FQGNSA. The CDR3 has 14 residues. The CDR3 DNA follows: TGTGCCAGCAGCTGGCCGACTCGGGGATCTGAGCAGTTCTTC. Translation: CASSWPTRGSEQFF.

CDR3 in amino acids: CASSHIGVSSYEQYF. CDR3 DNA sequence: TGTGCCAGCAGCCATATAGGGGTTTCCTCCTACGAGCAGTACTTC. This rearrangement joins TRBV11-2 to TRBJ2-7; tentative D call: TRBD1 (5 bases). This CDR3 has 15 amino acids. V lost 5 bases, J lost 0 bases, and 14 bases lay in between. CDR1 and CDR2 (germline): SGHAT, FQNNGV.

The chain employs TRBV7-2 and TRBJ1-2; 12 bases align to TRBD1. With 6 bases clipped from V and 6 bases from J, the junction kept 2 bases outside the gene matches. The CDR3 extends over 13 amino acids. Germline CDR1 reads SGHTA; CDR2 reads FQGNSA. CDR3 nucleotides: TGTGCCAGCAGGGGACAGGGGGCTGATGGCTACACCTTC. Protein: CASRGQGADGYTF.

This clone was observed once. The rearrangement links TRBV18 to TRBJ1-1, with 8 bases aligning to TRBD1. Per the germline V gene, CDR1 is KGHSH and CDR2 is LQKENI. The CDR3 is 15 amino acids. Trimming removed 3 bases from V and 3 bases from J; junction bases left unmatched: 6. The CDR3 DNA follows: TGTGCCAGCTCACCCAGGACAGGGTCCGACACTGAAGCTTTCTTT. Translating gives CASSPRTGSDTEAFF.

V is TRBV30 and J is TRBJ1-1; unclear D gene. The CDR3 spans 11 residues. CDR1 is GTSNPN, CDR2 SVGIG, per germline (reference sequence). The V gene lost 7 bases and the J gene lost 7 bases, with 13 bases spanning the gap. For the CDR3, the DNA is TGTGCCTTTTTGAACCAGTTTGAAGCTTTCTTT. It specifies CAFLNQFEAFF.

The rearrangement joins TRBV5-5 to TRBJ1-4; 8 nucleotides line up with TRBD1. Per germline, CDR1 SGHKS and CDR2 YYEKEE (reference sequence). The ends lost 0 bases at V and 7 bases at J; junction bases unmatched: 11. The CDR3 is 17 residues long. The CDR3 nucleotides read TGTGCCAGCAGCTTGGGGGACAGGACGTACCTTAGTGAAAAACTGTTTTTT. Translated, it gives CASSLGDRTYLSEKLFF.

This chain uses TRBV6-5 with TRBJ1-4; D gene unclear. V was clipped by 4 bases and J by 4 bases, with 13 bases between them. Germline V gives CDR1 MNHEY, CDR2 SVGAGI. This CDR3 is built from 15 residues. DNA of the CDR3: TGTGCCAGCAGTTCCTCTGTAGCCTTTAATGAAAAACTGTTTTTT. Its protein is CASSSSVAFNEKLFF.

This chain joins TRBV10-1 and TRBJ2-1; 7 bases align to TRBD2. The CDR3 sequence is 14 residues long. J was trimmed by 6 bases and V by 0 bases; bases with no gene match: 2. CDR1 and CDR2 from the germline V gene are WNHNN and SYGVQD (reference sequence). This chain's CDR3 is CASSESPSGNEQFF. In DNA form, the CDR3 reads TGCGCCAGCAGTGAGTCACCTAGCGGCAATGAGCAGTTCTTC.

The chain links TRBV10-3 to TRBJ1-2, with a tentative D call TRBD1 (6 bases). The ends were cut back, 2 bases at V and 4 bases at J, with 20 bases in the middle. In germline, CDR1 is ENHRY, CDR2 SYGVKD. CDR3 length equals 17 residues. The CDR3 DNA reads as TGTGCCATCAGTGAGACGTCTTCGGACAGACCAAGCTATGGCTACACCTTC. It translates to CAISETSSDRPSYGYTF.

The chain carries TRBV9 and TRBJ1-5, with D unclear. This CDR3 region has 15 residues. The V and J ends lost 0 bases and 7 bases respectively, with 14 bases between them. Germline V gene sequence: CDR1 SGDLS, CDR2 YYNGEE. The CDR3 DNA follows: TGTGCCAGCAGCGTAGGTGTGGCAGATGGCCAGCCCCAGCATTTT. Its translation is CASSVGVADGQPQHF.

The J gene is TRBJ1-1, the V gene TRBV29-1, with TRBD1 matching over 7 bases. This CDR3 has 11 amino acids. The V and J ends lost 4 bases and 10 bases, in that order; junction bases with no gene match: 6. Germline CDR1 reads SQVTM; CDR2 reads ANQGSEA. CDR3 amino acids: CSVVTGSRAFF. The CDR3 nucleotides are TGCAGCGTTGTGACAGGGTCGCGAGCTTTCTTT.

There are a few counts of this clone. CDR3 amino acids: CASKRGDPETQYF. The CDR3 bases are TGTGCCAGCAAGCGGGGGGACCCAGAGACCCAGTACTTC. The chain is built from TRBV7-9 and TRBJ2-5, with 9 bases lining up with TRBD2. The germline V gene encodes CDR1 SEHNR and CDR2 FQNEAQ (reference sequence). V lost 7 bases to trimming and J lost 4 bases; unmatched junction nucleotides: 4. CDR3 length equals 13 residues.

The chain employs TRBV6-2 or TRBV6-3 and TRBJ2-1; a possible D gene is TRBD2 (5 bases). Trimming cost V 2 bases and J 8 bases, with 7 bases left between them. The V gene's germline CDR1 is MNHEY and CDR2 SVGEGT. The CDR3 is made up of 12 amino acids. The CDR3, as DNA: TGTGCCAGCAGTTACGTGGAGGATGAGCAGTTCTTC. It codes for CASSYVEDEQFF.

The chain couples TRBV30 to TRBJ2-6; tentative D call: TRBD1 (5 bases). Germline lookup yields CDR1 GTSNPN and CDR2 SVGIG (reference sequence). Trimming stripped 2 bases from V and 2 bases from J, with 10 bases between. The CDR3 spans 15 residues. The CDR3 coding sequence is TGTGCCTGGAGTCGTGACAGTGCTGGGGCCAACGTCCTGACTTTC. This translates into CAWSRDSAGANVLTF.

The V call is TRBV7-9, the J call TRBJ2-7, with TRBD2 matching over 12 bases. Germline V CDR1 and CDR2: SEHNR, FQNEAQ (reference sequence). The CDR3 is 14 amino acids. The junction had 5 bases not matched to a gene; V was cut back by 6 bases and J by 5 bases. The CDR3: CASSASGGAHEQYF. The CDR3 DNA is TGTGCCAGCAGTGCTAGCGGGGGGGCCCACGAGCAGTACTTC.